This T cell receptor (beta chain) was found in a study of naive and memory T cell subsets. Germline lookup yields CDR1 MGHRA and CDR2 YSYEKL. CDR3 length: 16 residues. Ligated cDNA underwent four rounds of PCR with nested alpha and beta constant region primers and SP2. Alpha and beta constant region primers primed reverse transcription for blood and skin samples. TCRdb independently ran MiXCR on the 5' RACE reads; one entry per CDR3 protein. The sample comprises tens of thousands of distinct CDR3 sequences, approximately 6.6% of which are singletons, and 8.5% to 10% rests with the top ten. With respect to this clonotype: No antigen is known for it. One end of the junction fails to match germline, which may point to a read error.

Regarding the study as a whole: Potentially, T cell activation and differentiation skew this RNA-based measurement.

TCR cDNA received a 3' ligated oligonucleotide that carried a UMI. RNA was extracted from less than 3 ml of whole blood of healthy adults. Unsorted total RNA, roughly 1 to 1,100 ng, was DNase treated before reverse transcription. The TCR comes from a male donor in good health. The chain recombines TRBV4-1 with TRBJ2-2, with TRBD2 as a possible D gene (5 bases). The CDR3 spells CASSQDIGVDTWELFF. Here the CDR3 DNA reads TGCGCCAGCAGCCAAGATATCGGGGTAGACACCTGGGAGCTGTTTTTT.